The following is a TCR beta chain sequence with its context. Its target is not known. CDR1 and CDR2 (germline): LNHDA, SQIVND (reference sequence). The CDR3 covers 12 residues. The V and J ends lost 9 bases and 8 bases respectively, with 16 bases between them. Roughly 0.45 to 1 ug RNA was reverse transcribed with random hexamers. TCRdb fed the immunoSEQ multiplex PCR reads into MiXCR, producing one record per CDR3 protein. The sample gives 65,000 to 85,000 distinct CDR3 sequences, under 95% of which show up once; 0.45% to 0.55% is in the top ten. Patients with Susac syndrome met diagnostic criteria defined recently for definite or probable disease. This specimen belongs to a study of CD8 T cells in Susac syndrome. Study-wide results and caveats: In total CD8+ repertoires, about 15 Susac-specific public clones were detected, and CD8+ TEMRA repertoires contained five. Clonal expansion involving Susac CD8+ cells peaked in TEMRA cells and active patients. As the study acknowledged, the number of individuals who were part of its TCR sequencing and HLA analysis was relatively small.

The origin of this receptor is a human donor with Susac syndrome. The chain links TRBV19 to TRBJ1-2, with D possibly TRBD1 on 6 matching bases. Material: CD8+ T cells from PBMCs. The CDR3 sequence: CASREGVDGYTF. As DNA, the CDR3 is TGTGCCAGCAGAGAGGGGGTAGACGGCTACACCTTC.